Listed below are T cell receptor beta chains from one sample, sequenced in a study of T cells in Graves' hyperthyroidism and ophthalmopathy. TCRdb reanalysed the multiplex PCR reads using MiXCR and keeps one entry per CDR3 protein. Of under 550,000 distinct CDR3 sequences in the sample, 20% were seen once. The sequenced sample was blood. The receptors stem from a man aged 35-49 years with Graves' ophthalmopathy. CDR3s include the opening cysteine and the closing phenylalanine or tryptophan. The D gene is left open where the match is weak. Expanded clones are given a class, and other clones once, few, many or no size at all.

clone_size	v_call	d_call	j_call	cdr3_aa	cdr3_nt
many	TRBV11-2	NA	TRBJ2-5	CASSSFGGLKETQYF	TGTGCCAGCAGCTCCTTCGGGGGGCTTAAAGAGACCCAGTACTTC
NA	TRBV24-1	NA	TRBJ2-1	CATSVTAINEQFF	TGTGCCACCAGTGTGACGGCGATCAATGAGCAGTTCTTC
once	TRBV4-1	TRBD2	TRBJ2-7	CASSQVVPSGSSSYEQYF	TGCGCCAGCAGCCAAGTCGTGCCTAGCGGGAGCAGCTCCTACGAGCAGTACTTC
many	TRBV5-1	TRBD2	TRBJ2-1	CASSSPIAGAYNEQFF	TGCGCCAGCAGCTCCCCCATAGCGGGGGCCTACAATGAGCAGTTCTTC
many	TRBV2	TRBD2	TRBJ2-2	CASSEGSSGNTGELFF	TGTGCCAGCAGTGAAGGGTCTAGCGGCAACACCGGGGAGCTGTTTTTT
NA	TRBV29-1	NA	TRBJ2-1	CSVEQGGLREQFF	TGCAGCGTTGAACAGGGGGGACTTCGCGAGCAGTTCTTC
NA	TRBV6-2/TRBV6-3	NA	TRBJ2-1	CAGRRPQGQQFF	TGTGCCGGCAGACGACCCCAAGGACAGCAGTTCTTC
many	TRBV11-2	NA	TRBJ1-2	CASSFGYNYGYTF	TGTGCCAGCAGCTTCGGTTATAACTATGGCTACACCTTC
many	TRBV27	TRBD1	TRBJ1-2	CASSSDRGPGYTF	TGTGCCAGCAGCTCGGACAGGGGGCCTGGCTACACCTTC
few	TRBV28	NA	TRBJ1-2	CASSFLGNYGYTF	TGTGCCAGCAGTTTCTTGGGGAACTATGGCTACACCTTC
NA	TRBV3-1	TRBD2	TRBJ2-3	CASSLGTSDPDTQYF	TGTGCCAGCAGCCTCGGGACTAGCGACCCAGATACGCAGTATTTT
many	TRBV12-3/TRBV12-4	TRBD1	TRBJ1-1	CASTLDRVVIAEAFF	TGTGCCAGCACGTTAGACAGGGTCGTTATAGCTGAAGCTTTCTTT
few	TRBV11-2	TRBD1	TRBJ1-5	CASSLVSGTGNQPQHF	TGTGCCAGCAGCTTAGTATCCGGGACAGGGAATCAGCCCCAGCATTTT
NA	TRBV5-1	TRBD1	TRBJ1-4	CASSIGGQLANEKLFF	TGCGCCAGCAGCATCGGGGGACAGTTGGCTAATGAAAAACTGTTTTTT
NA	TRBV28	TRBD1	TRBJ2-5	CASSVDRGRGETQYF	TGTGCCAGCAGTGTGGACAGGGGGCGAGGAGAGACCCAGTACTTC
NA	TRBV5-6	TRBD2	TRBJ2-3	CASSSGVGGRISTDTQYF	TGTGCCAGCAGCTCGGGGGTGGGGGGGAGAATCAGCACAGATACGCAGTATTTT
NA	TRBV7-8	NA	TRBJ2-5	CASIDVVGETQYF	TGTGCCAGCATCGACGTGGTGGGAGAGACCCAGTACTTC
few	TRBV6-2/TRBV6-3	NA	TRBJ2-7	CASSYVEGVLEQYF	TGTGCCAGCAGTTACGTGGAAGGGGTCCTCGAGCAGTACTTC
few	TRBV6-5	NA	TRBJ1-1	CASSYGWGANTEAFF	TGTGCCAGCAGTTACGGTTGGGGCGCGAACACTGAAGCTTTCTTT
NA	TRBV30	NA	TRBJ1-5	CAWSVGRSTQHF	TGTGCCTGGAGTGTCGGTAGATCGACCCAGCATTTT
NA	TRBV7-9	NA	TRBJ2-2	CASIGEADGELFF	TGTGCCAGCATCGGAGAGGCTGACGGGGAGCTGTTTTTT
NA	TRBV5-1	TRBD1	TRBJ2-5	CASTTAPRQGQETQYF	TGCGCCAGCACCACAGCCCCCCGACAGGGCCAAGAGACCCAGTACTTC
many	TRBV12-3/TRBV12-4	NA	TRBJ2-6	CASSPGANVLTF	TGTGCCAGCAGTCCTGGGGCCAACGTCCTGACTTTC
many	TRBV28	NA	TRBJ1-1	CASSRSENTEAFF	TGTGCCAGCAGTCGCAGCGAGAACACTGAAGCTTTCTTT
many	TRBV12-3/TRBV12-4	NA	TRBJ2-1	CATSSLGTYNEQFF	TGTGCCACCTCTTCTCTAGGGACCTACAATGAGCAGTTCTTC
NA	TRBV6-2/TRBV6-3	TRBD1	TRBJ1-2	CASRWTGGLGYTF	TGTGCCAGCAGATGGACAGGGGGCCTGGGCTACACCTTC
many	TRBV2	NA	TRBJ2-1	CASSEAGIWGGPYNEQFF	TGTGCCAGCAGTGAAGCGGGGATTTGGGGGGGGCCCTACAATGAGCAGTTCTTC
many	TRBV3-1	NA	TRBJ2-5	CASSRLRGAETQYF	TGTGCCAGCAGTAGACTGCGGGGTGCAGAGACCCAGTACTTC
many	TRBV27	TRBD2	TRBJ2-5	CASSFRLAGGLETQYF	TGTGCCAGCAGTTTCCGACTAGCGGGGGGGCTGGAGACCCAGTACTTC
few	TRBV3-1	NA	TRBJ2-6	CASSQDPSPSGANVLTF	TGTGCCAGCAGCCAAGATCCTAGCCCCTCTGGGGCCAACGTCCTGACTTTC
NA	TRBV7-3	NA	TRBJ2-2	CASSLSGVPGELFF	TGTGCCAGCAGCTTATCAGGGGTCCCCGGGGAGCTGTTTTTT
many	TRBV12-3/TRBV12-4	TRBD2	TRBJ2-7	CASSKTSGGTYEQYF	TGTGCCAGCAGTAAGACTAGCGGGGGGACTTACGAGCAGTACTTC
NA	TRBV6-2/TRBV6-3	TRBD1	TRBJ2-3	CASSSGTETDTQYF	TGTGCCAGCAGTTCCGGGACAGAAACAGATACGCAGTATTTT
few	TRBV3-1	NA	TRBJ1-1	CASSQGDVILPFF	TGTGCCAGCAGCCAAGGGGACGTCATTCTGCCTTTCTTT
NA	TRBV4-2	TRBD1	TRBJ1-3	CASSQDRAGGPTIYF	TGTGCCAGCAGCCAAGATAGGGCAGGGGGTCCCACCATATATTTT
many	TRBV20-1	NA	TRBJ2-3	CSAYSGGRTQYF	TGCAGTGCTTACAGCGGTGGGCGAACGCAGTATTTT
few	TRBV7-2	NA	TRBJ2-7	CASSIGGLGSSYEQYF	TGTGCCTCATCCATCGGGGGATTGGGGAGCTCCTACGAGCAGTACTTC
many	TRBV20-1	NA	TRBJ2-1	CSARATPYLGNNEQFF	TGCAGTGCTAGAGCCACCCCCTACCTAGGGAACAATGAGCAGTTCTTC
NA	TRBV7-2	NA	TRBJ2-7	CASSKESGSRSYEQYF	TGTGCCAGCAGCAAAGAGTCCGGGAGCCGGTCCTACGAGCAGTACTTC
NA	TRBV27	NA	TRBJ1-1	CASSYFLGGVNTEAFF	TGTGCCAGCAGTTACTTCCTGGGGGGGGTTAACACTGAAGCTTTCTTT
NA	TRBV5-1	NA	TRBJ2-2	CASSLGLTPANTGELFF	TGCGCCAGCAGCTTGGGACTGACACCCGCGAACACCGGGGAGCTGTTTTTT
few	TRBV7-8	TRBD2	TRBJ2-3	CASSLAMTSGTDTQYF	TGTGCCAGCAGCCTAGCGATGACTAGCGGAACAGATACGCAGTATTTT